This T cell receptor beta chain was found in a study of blood T cell repertoires in COVID-19. On the study more broadly: Acute and convalescent COVID-19 samples came from the United States, Italy and Spain. In each case, the material was cDNA or gDNA derived from T cells, B-cell-depleted T cells, or PBMCs.

In the original processing: Reference gene primer amplification gave estimated nucleated cell counts. Profiled with immunoSEQ multiplex PCR; TCRdb holds only in-frame clones, not every one. That table gives V, J and clone size, and the DNA gave D and trimming. The sample shows over 150,000 clones, around four fifths of them seen only once. With 4 bases removed from V and 5 bases from J, the gap between germline ends came to 15 bases. Germline V gene lookup returns CDR1 SGHKS and CDR2 YYEKEE (reference sequence). The CDR3 is made up of 14 amino acids. Seattle cases were enrolled at active infection and followed longitudinally.

This chain uses TRBV5-5 with TRBJ2-5, with D possibly TRBD2 on 5 matching bases. The clonotype originates from a woman aged 80 or over with COVID-19, enrolled during active disease. Sequencing used peripheral blood. The CDR3 region is CASSLSGSSETQYF. Here the CDR3 DNA reads TGTGCCAGCAGCCTCAGCGGCTCATCGGAGACCCAGTACTTC.